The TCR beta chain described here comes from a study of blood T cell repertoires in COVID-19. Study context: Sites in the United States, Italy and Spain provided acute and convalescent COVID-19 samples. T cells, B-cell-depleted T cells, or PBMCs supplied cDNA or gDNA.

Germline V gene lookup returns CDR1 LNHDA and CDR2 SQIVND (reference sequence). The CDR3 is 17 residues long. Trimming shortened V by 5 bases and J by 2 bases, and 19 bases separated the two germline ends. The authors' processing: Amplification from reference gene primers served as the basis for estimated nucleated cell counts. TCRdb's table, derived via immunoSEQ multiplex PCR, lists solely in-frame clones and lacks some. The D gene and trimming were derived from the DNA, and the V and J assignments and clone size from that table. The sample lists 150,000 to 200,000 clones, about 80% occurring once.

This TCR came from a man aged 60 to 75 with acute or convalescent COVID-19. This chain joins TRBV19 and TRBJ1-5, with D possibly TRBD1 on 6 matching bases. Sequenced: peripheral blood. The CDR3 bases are TGTGCCAGTAGTTCAGAGGGGGTGGTTGCTGGCAATCAGCCCCAGCATTTT. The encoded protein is CASSSEGVVAGNQPQHF.